The 15 T cell receptor beta chains below all came from one sample that was sequenced in a study of T cells and Merkel cell carcinoma outcomes. Some clones are missing from TCRdb's copy, which holds only in-frame ones; the method was immunoSEQ multiplex PCR. The sample holds about 19,000 clones, over 75% seen once. Sample: tumor tissue from Merkel cell carcinoma. These receptors came from a human donor with Merkel cell carcinoma.

The genes are TRBV4-1 and TRBJ1-6; D is uncertain. This CDR3 region has 16 residues. Trimming took 2 bases from V and 3 from J, leaving 11 bases between them. Germline V lookup: CDR1 MGHRA, CDR2 YSYEKL. The CDR3 protein is CASSQTESRYNSPLHF. CDR3 DNA sequence: TGCGCCAGCAGCCAAACGGAGTCCCGCTATAATTCACCCCTCCACTTT.

This clone was seen more than once but under ten times. The rearrangement links TRBV6-5 to TRBJ2-5; D is ambiguous. V was trimmed by 0 bases and J by 3 bases, leaving 8 bases between them. This CDR3 is 14 amino acids long. In germline, CDR1 is MNHEY, CDR2 SVGAGI. CDR3 amino acids: CASSYSVREETQYF. CDR3 coding DNA: TGTGCCAGCAGTTACTCGGTTAGAGAAGAGACCCAGTACTTC.

This clone ranks as medium-sized. The chain carries TRBV14 and TRBJ1-1; weak D call: TRBD1 (5 bases). V shed 1 base and J shed 2 bases, with 11 bases lying between them. Looked up from germline, CDR1 is SGHDN and CDR2 is FVKESK. CDR3 length: 15 amino acids. In DNA form, the CDR3 reads TGTGCCAGCAGCCAAGCGCAGGGTACAAACACTGAAGCTTTCTTT. Amino acid sequence: CASSQAQGTNTEAFF.

The chain uses TRBV18 and TRBJ1-1; D is perhaps TRBD1 (5 bases). Deletions cut 5 bases from V and 8 bases from J, with 21 bases between. The germline V gene encodes CDR1 KGHSH and CDR2 LQKENI. The CDR3 has 15 amino acids. The CDR3, as DNA: TGTGCCAGCTCATCTACACGGGGGTCACACTGGGAAGCTTTCTTT. It encodes CASSSTRGSHWEAFF.

The chain links TRBV19 to TRBJ1-2; no definite D call. The CDR3 consists of 14 residues. The V and J ends lost 1 base and 4 bases respectively, with 10 bases between them. Germline CDR1 reads LNHDA; CDR2 reads SQIVND (reference sequence). The CDR3 DNA reads as TGTGCCAGTAGTATAGGAGATGTTCTCTATGGCTACACCTTC. Protein product: CASSIGDVLYGYTF. Together with reference TRBV19 and TRBJ1-2, the CDR3 gives the full variable domain: DGGITQSPKYLFRKEGQNVTLSCEQNLNHDAMYWYRQDPGQGLRLIYYSQIVNDFQKGDIAEGYSVSREKKESFPLTVTSAQKNPTAFYLCASSIGDVLYGYTFGSGTRLTVV.

Worth noting for this clone: Sequence at one end of the junction differs from germline and may be a read error. The chain employs TRBV2 and TRBJ1-4; tentative D call: TRBD1 (6 bases). Germline CDR1 reads SNHLY; CDR2 reads FYNNEI. There are 15 residues in the CDR3. CDR3 DNA: TGTGCCAGCAGGCCCGGGAGGGGGTTTAATGGAAAACTGTTTTTT. Translation gives CASRPGRGFNGKLFF.

This chain connects TRBV29-1 to TRBJ2-2; D remains unclear. The CDR3 covers 11 residues. V was cut by 6 bases and J by 1 base, with 3 bases left in between. Per the germline V gene, CDR1 is SQVTM and CDR2 is ANQGSEA. The CDR3 bases are TGCAGCGTGCAGAACACCGGGGAGCTGTTTTTT. This translates into CSVQNTGELFF.

The gene calls are TRBV10-3 and TRBJ2-2; D gene unclear. Looked up from germline, CDR1 is ENHRY and CDR2 is SYGVKD. The CDR3 is 13 residues long. V was shortened by 1 base and J by 6 bases, with 6 bases between the two germline ends. CDR3 in amino acids: CAISELQAGELFF. Written as DNA, the CDR3 is TGTGCCATCAGTGAGTTGCAGGCCGGGGAGCTGTTTTTT.

This chain links TRBV5-1 with TRBJ1-2, with unresolved D. This CDR3 is built from 18 residues. Trimming shortened V by 0 bases and J by 4 bases, and 22 bases separated the two germline ends. Looked up from germline, CDR1 is SGHRS and CDR2 is YFSETQ. The CDR3 sequence: CASSLGAPVFWPVYGYTF. The CDR3 DNA follows: TGCGCCAGCAGCTTGGGAGCCCCGGTGTTCTGGCCGGTCTATGGCTACACCTTC.

V is TRBV5-4 and J is TRBJ2-1, with 16 bases matching TRBD2. V shed 4 bases, J shed 8 bases, and the junction held 6 bases outside the gene matches. The CDR3 has 16 amino acids. Germline CDR1 SGHNT, CDR2 YYREEE (reference sequence). The CDR3 DNA sequence: TGTGCCAGCAGCCTAGGGACTAGCGGGGGGGCATATGAGCAGTTCTTC. It yields the protein CASSLGTSGGAYEQFF. The entire variable domain, with the rest obtained from reference TRBV5-4 and TRBJ2-1, is as follows: ETGVTQSPTHLIKTRGQQVTLRCSSQSGHNTVSWYQQALGQGPQFIFQYYREEENGRGNFPPRFSGLQFPNYSSELNVNALELDDSALYLCASSLGTSGGAYEQFFGPGTRLTVL.

This clone was counted between two and nine times. V and J are TRBV30 and TRBJ1-1; a possible D gene is TRBD1 (6 bases). Trimming took off 6 bases at V and 0 bases at J, with 17 bases between the two ends. The germline V gene encodes CDR1 GTSNPN and CDR2 SVGIG (reference sequence). The CDR3 runs 15 residues. The CDR3 bases are TGTGCCTGTAATCCCCCCGGGACATTGAACACTGAAGCTTTCTTT. Translation gives CACNPPGTLNTEAFF.

The count of this clone is one. The V call is TRBV27, the J call TRBJ2-3; D gene unclear. Trimming took off 6 bases at V and 0 bases at J, with 7 bases between the two ends. Germline V gene lookup returns CDR1 MNHEY and CDR2 SMNVEV (reference sequence). The CDR3 is 13 amino acids. Here the CDR3 DNA reads TGTGCCAGCAGATTCGACAGCACAGATACGCAGTATTTT. Protein product: CASRFDSTDTQYF.

The genes are TRBV16 and TRBJ1-2; maybe TRBD1 (5 bases). The CDR3 contains 15 residues. Germline V gene sequence: CDR1 KGHSY, CDR2 FQNENV. Trimming left V 0 bases short and J 4 bases short, with 12 bases between. CDR3 amino acids: CASSQSMGGVYGYTF. The DNA for the CDR3 is TGTGCCAGCAGCCAATCGATGGGGGGGGTCTATGGCTACACCTTC.

The chain joins TRBV1 to TRBJ1-4; no check of the table's D call, TRBD1, against the DNA was made. TRBV1 counts as a pseudogene. The CDR3 has 15 residues. CDR3 sequence reads: CTSSQAGQQNEKLFF. The CDR3 region has the DNA TGCACCAGCAGCCAAGCCGGACAGCAAAATGAAAAACTGTTTTTT.

The rearrangement uses TRBV18 and TRBJ1-6; D gene ambiguous. Trimming took 8 bases from V and 8 from J, leaving 13 bases between them. Germline-derived CDR1 and CDR2 are KGHSH and LQKENI. The CDR3 covers 13 residues. The CDR3 spells CASHLQEDSPLHF. Here the CDR3 DNA reads TGTGCCAGCCACCTTCAAGAGGATTCACCCCTCCACTTT.